This TCR beta chain emerged from a study of PD-1 blockade in classical Hodgkin lymphoma. Germline CDR1 LNHDA, CDR2 SQIVND (reference sequence). The CDR3 covers 15 residues. V was trimmed by 3 bases and J by 0 bases, leaving 6 bases between them. Regarding the study as a whole: Patients who initiated nivolumab within 1 year of ASCT were excluded. Newly diagnosed patients reportedly trailed healthy donors in baseline TCR diversity.

Libraries were prepared by immunoSEQ multiplex PCR; TCRdb keeps only in-frame clonotypes and omits some of them. The sample contains 18,000 or so clones, approximately 70% of which appear only once. The time point denotes: cycle 4 day 1 (C4D1), after more than five weeks of nivolumab. Relapse after autologous stem cell transplantation occurred in every patient, and brentuximab vedotin exposure varied. Out of thawed PBMCs, magnetic negative selection purified CD4+ T cells. Turning to this clone: Its cognate antigen is unknown.

V is TRBV19 and J is TRBJ2-6; no clear D. This clonotype was obtained from a human donor with classical Hodgkin lymphoma. Sequenced material: CD4+ T cells from blood, taken before the fourth cycle of nivolumab. CDR3 residues: CASSIDGSGANVLTF. The DNA for the CDR3 is TGTGCCAGTAGTATTGACGGCTCTGGGGCCAACGTCCTGACTTTC.